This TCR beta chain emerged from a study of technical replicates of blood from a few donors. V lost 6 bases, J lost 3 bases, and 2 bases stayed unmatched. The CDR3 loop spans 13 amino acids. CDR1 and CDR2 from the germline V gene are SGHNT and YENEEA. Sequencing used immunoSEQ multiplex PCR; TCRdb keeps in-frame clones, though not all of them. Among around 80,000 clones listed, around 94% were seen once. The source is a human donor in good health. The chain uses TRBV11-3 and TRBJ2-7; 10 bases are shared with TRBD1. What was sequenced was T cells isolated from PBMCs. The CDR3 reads CASSGTGVYEQYF. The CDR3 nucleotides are TGTGCCAGCAGTGGGACAGGGGTCTACGAGCAGTACTTC.